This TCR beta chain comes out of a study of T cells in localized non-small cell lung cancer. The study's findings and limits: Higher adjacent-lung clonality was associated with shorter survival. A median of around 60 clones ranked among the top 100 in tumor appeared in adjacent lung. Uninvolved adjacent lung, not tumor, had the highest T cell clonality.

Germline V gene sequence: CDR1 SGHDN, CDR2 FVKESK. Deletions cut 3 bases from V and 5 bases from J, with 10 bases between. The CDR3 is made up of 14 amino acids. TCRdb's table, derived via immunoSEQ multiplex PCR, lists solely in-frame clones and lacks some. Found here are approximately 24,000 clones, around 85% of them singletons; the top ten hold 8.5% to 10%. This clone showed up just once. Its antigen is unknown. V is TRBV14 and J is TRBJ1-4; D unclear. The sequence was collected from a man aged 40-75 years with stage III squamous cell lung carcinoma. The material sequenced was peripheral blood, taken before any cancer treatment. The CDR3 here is CASSHVNRNEKLFF. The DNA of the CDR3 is TGTGCCAGCAGCCATGTGAACCGGAATGAAAAACTGTTTTTT.